This is a list of T cell receptor beta chains from one sample in a study of T cells after posttransplantation cyclophosphamide. Measured with immunoSEQ multiplex PCR; TCRdb has only the in-frame clones, and not every one. The sample has 17,000 or so clones, around 94% seen once; the top ten hold around 0.53%. The specimen was CD4+ T cells sorted from blood, collected after allogeneic stem cell transplant with posttransplant cyclophosphamide. These receptors all stem from a male patient aged 55 to 69 who received an allogeneic stem cell transplant from a related donor and was CMV-positive. Some T cells could come from the graft donor. CDR3s leave out the opening cysteine and the closing phenylalanine or tryptophan. The order of the fields is J gene, V gene, CDR3 protein.

TRBJ1-3	TRBV7-6	ASSLEQGASSGNTIY
TRBJ2-2	TRBV7-7	ASSRTLAGVLTTANTGELF
TRBJ1-2	TRBV9	ASSVLTGGTNGYT
TRBJ2-4	TRBV30	AWSVQGYRNIQY
TRBJ1-6	TRBV18	ASSPLGQANSPLH
TRBJ1-2	TRBV30	AFTGTVPYGYT
TRBJ2-5	TRBV7-2	ASSSVGTRETQY
TRBJ1-2	TRBV6-6	ASSSAEGGHYGYT
TRBJ1-1	TRBV29-1	SVGQGTEAF
TRBJ2-3	TRBV7-2	ASSITGGAYSTDTQY
TRBJ1-3	TRBV6-1	ASSEDRGMSSGNTIY
TRBJ2-5	TRBV7-2	ASRGEGTLSIRGETQY
TRBJ2-2	TRBV5-1	ASRQGADGSGELF
TRBJ2-7	TRBV5-1	ASSLGRERPPHEQY
TRBJ2-7	TRBV20-1	SVVASYEQY
TRBJ2-3	TRBV13	ASSFQGATDTQY
TRBJ2-1	TRBV5-1	ASSSSGDPYNEQF
TRBJ2-5	TRBV2	ASSRDRQETQY
TRBJ1-4	TRBV10-3	AISDLPSPGTGAPSLNEKLF
TRBJ2-3	TRBV7-8	ASSLGVGTDTQY
TRBJ1-1	TRBV5-1	ASSLAGDTEAF
TRBJ2-1	TRBV4-1	ASSQGTSLLNNEQF
TRBJ1-1	TRBV5-1	ASTRNRRGTEAF
TRBJ1-1	TRBV7-2	ASSKGQSDTEAF
TRBJ2-2	TRBV28	ASNRGTGELF
TRBJ2-5	TRBV4-2	ASSRGTSWETQY
TRBJ2-5	TRBV21-1	ASSKVGEDLQETQY
TRBJ2-7	TRBV6-5	ASRAGTGAYEQY
TRBJ1-5	TRBV7-2	ASSPPGQGGQPQH
TRBJ1-4	TRBV10-2	ASSKDRGDEKLF
TRBJ1-3	TRBV6-1	ASSEAPGDRSGNTIY
TRBJ1-2	TRBV4-3	ASSLRTGIVYGYT
TRBJ1-1	TRBV19	ASSILGTGDTEAF
TRBJ1-1	TRBV9	ASSPRDRRNTEAF
TRBJ1-2	TRBV27	ASSRQGTYGYT
TRBJ1-5	TRBV4-2	ASSQDSLRTRVQPQH
TRBJ2-5	TRBV5-1	ASSSGDRGSGETQY
TRBJ1-2	TRBV11-1	ASSATGRGGYT
TRBJ2-3	TRBV28	ASTPLGAGVGTDTQY
TRBJ2-7	TRBV7-2	ASSSTGTGVLSYEQY
TRBJ2-3	TRBV4-3	ASSQGTGTDTQY
TRBJ1-3	TRBV7-9	ASSSARSGNTIY
TRBJ2-5	TRBV11-2	ASSLDRTGGLETQY
TRBJ1-3	TRBV30	AWSRLRQGLTIY
TRBJ1-1	TRBV18	ASSLVQGAVNTEAF
TRBJ1-2	TRBV25-1	ASRTGGYGYT
TRBJ2-5	TRBV2	ASSGHPTETQY
TRBJ2-2	TRBV4-1	ASSQDVTNTGELF
TRBJ2-3	TRBV5-1	ASRAPGGATWSDTQY
TRBJ1-1	TRBV6-5	ASRTQGENTEAF
TRBJ1-1	TRBV28	ASRPLIETEAF
TRBJ2-3	TRBV5-1	ASSPGQGAPHTQY
TRBJ1-1	TRBV5-1	ASSLEGRGNAEAF
TRBJ1-2	TRBV9	ASSPQAGGTANYGYT
TRBJ1-1	TRBV6-5	ASSYSGIGDTEAF